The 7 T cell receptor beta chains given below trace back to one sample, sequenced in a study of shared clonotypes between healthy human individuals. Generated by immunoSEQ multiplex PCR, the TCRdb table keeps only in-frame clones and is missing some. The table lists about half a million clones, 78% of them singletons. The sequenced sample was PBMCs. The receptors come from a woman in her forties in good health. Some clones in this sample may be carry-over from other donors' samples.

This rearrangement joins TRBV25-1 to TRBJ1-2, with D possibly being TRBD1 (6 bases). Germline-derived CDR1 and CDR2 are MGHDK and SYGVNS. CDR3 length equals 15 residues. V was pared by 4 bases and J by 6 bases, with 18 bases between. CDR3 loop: CASSGRVKGQNGYTF. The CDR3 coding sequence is TGTGCCAGCAGTGGGAGGGTTAAGGGACAAAATGGCTACACCTTC.

CDR3 region: CASSFGLAGGQETQYF. The CDR3 DNA is TGTGCCAGCAGTTTTGGGCTAGCGGGAGGCCAAGAGACCCAGTACTTC. The rearrangement uses TRBV28 and TRBJ2-5; 11 bases agree with TRBD2. Trimming at V came to 3 bases and at J to 1 base, leaving 4 bases not matched to a gene. The CDR3 is made up of 16 amino acids. Germline values: CDR1 MDHEN, CDR2 SYDVKM.

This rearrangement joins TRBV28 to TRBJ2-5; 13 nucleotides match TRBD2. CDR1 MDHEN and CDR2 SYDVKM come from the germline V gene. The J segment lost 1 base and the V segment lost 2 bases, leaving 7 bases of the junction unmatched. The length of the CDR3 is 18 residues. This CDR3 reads CASSLRARLAGGQETQYF. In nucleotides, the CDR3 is TGTGCCAGCAGTTTAAGGGCTCGACTAGCGGGAGGCCAAGAGACCCAGTACTTC.

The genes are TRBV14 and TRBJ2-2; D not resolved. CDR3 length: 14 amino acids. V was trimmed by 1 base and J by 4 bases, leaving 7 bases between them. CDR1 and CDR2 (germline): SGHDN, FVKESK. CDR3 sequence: CASSQAETTGELFF. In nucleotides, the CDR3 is TGTGCCAGCAGCCAAGCGGAAACCACCGGGGAGCTGTTTTTT.

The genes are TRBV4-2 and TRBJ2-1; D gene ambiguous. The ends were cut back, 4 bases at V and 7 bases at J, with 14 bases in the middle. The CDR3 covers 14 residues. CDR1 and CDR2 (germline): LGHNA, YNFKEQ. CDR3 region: CASSLDSVLNEQFF. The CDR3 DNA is TGTGCCAGCAGCCTTGACTCCGTATTAAATGAGCAGTTCTTC.

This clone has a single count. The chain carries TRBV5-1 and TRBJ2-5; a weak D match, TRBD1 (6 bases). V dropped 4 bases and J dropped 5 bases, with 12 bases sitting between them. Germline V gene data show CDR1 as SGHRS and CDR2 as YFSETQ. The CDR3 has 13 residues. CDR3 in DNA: TGCGCCAGCAGCACACAGGGCAGGGAGACCCAGTACTTC. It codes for CASSTQGRETQYF.

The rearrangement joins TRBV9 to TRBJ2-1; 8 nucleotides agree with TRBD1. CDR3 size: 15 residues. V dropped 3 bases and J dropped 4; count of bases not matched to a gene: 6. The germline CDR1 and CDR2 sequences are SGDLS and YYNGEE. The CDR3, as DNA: TGTGCCAGCAGCGCCGACAGGGGAAATTACAATGAGCAGTTCTTC. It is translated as CASSADRGNYNEQFF.